This T cell receptor (beta chain) was captured by sequencing in a study of cytomegalovirus exposure and HLA in healthy donors. CDR3 size: 14 residues. Germline lookup yields CDR1 MNHNS and CDR2 SASEGT. Trimming pared 1 base from V and 5 bases from J, leaving 11 bases between. Study findings and constraints: In terms of immune exposure information, only CMV serostatus was available.

The PCR was carried out with 60 Vbeta primers and 13 Jbeta primers. Assay: immunoSEQ multiplex PCR; the TCRdb copy retains only in-frame clones and omits some. The sample has about 190,000 clones; around 77% are singletons. Comment on this clone: As yet, its antigen is unknown.

The sequencing sample was made of PBMCs. The chain uses TRBV6-1 and TRBJ1-1; perhaps TRBD1 as D (5 bases). The TCR sequence derives from a woman between 18 and 29 years old in good health and CMV-seronegative. CDR3 coding DNA: TGTGCCAGCAGTGAAGTAATAGGGGAAACTGAAGCTTTCTTT. As protein: CASSEVIGETEAFF.